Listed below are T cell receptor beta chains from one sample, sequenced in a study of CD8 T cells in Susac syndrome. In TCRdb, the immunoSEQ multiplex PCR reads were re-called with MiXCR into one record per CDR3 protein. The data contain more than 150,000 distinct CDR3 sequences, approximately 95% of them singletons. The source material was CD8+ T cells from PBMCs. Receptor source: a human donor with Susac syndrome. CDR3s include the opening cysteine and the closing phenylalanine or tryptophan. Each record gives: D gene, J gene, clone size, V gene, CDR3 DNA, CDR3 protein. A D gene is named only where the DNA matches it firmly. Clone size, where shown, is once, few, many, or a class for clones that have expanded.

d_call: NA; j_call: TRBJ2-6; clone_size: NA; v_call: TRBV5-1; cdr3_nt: TGCGCCAGCAGCTTGAGTTACTCTGGGGCCAACGTCCTGACTTTC; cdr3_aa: CASSLSYSGANVLTF
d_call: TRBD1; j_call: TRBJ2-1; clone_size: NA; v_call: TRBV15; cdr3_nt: TGTGCCACCGAGGGCGACAGGGGGCGCGGGGAGCAGTTCTTC; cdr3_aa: CATEGDRGRGEQFF
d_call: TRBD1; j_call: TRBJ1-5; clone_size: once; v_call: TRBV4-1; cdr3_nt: TGCGCCAGCAGCCCTGGGGGAGGGCAGGGGGCCCAGAATCAGCCCCAGCATTTT; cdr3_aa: CASSPGGGQGAQNQPQHF
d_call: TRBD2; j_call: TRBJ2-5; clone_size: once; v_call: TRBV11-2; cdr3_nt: TGTGCCAGCAGCTTAGGGGGAGCGGGACGGGCAGAGACCCAGTACTTC; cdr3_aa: CASSLGGAGRAETQYF
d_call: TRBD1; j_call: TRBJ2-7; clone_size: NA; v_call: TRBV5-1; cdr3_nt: TGCGCCAGCAGCCTGGAACCCGGGACAGGGGGGGGCGAGCAGTACTTC; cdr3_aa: CASSLEPGTGGGEQYF
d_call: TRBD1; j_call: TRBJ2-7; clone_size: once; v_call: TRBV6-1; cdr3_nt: TGTGCCAGCAGCGAAGACCGGGACAGCTCCTACGAGCAGTACTTC; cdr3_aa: CASSEDRDSSYEQYF
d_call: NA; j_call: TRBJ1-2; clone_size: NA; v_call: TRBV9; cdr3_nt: TGTGCCAGCAGCGTGGGGAGTGAGGACTACTATGGCTACACCTTC; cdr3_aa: CASSVGSEDYYGYTF
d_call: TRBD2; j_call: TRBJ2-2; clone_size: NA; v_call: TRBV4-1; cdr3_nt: TGCGCCAGCAGCAATCCGGGACTAGCAGTCACCGGGGAGCTGTTTTTT; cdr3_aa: CASSNPGLAVTGELFF
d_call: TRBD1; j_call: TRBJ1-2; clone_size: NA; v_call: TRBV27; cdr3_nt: TGTGCCAGCAGGCAGACAGGGGGCTTCTATGGCTACACCTTC; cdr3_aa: CASRQTGGFYGYTF
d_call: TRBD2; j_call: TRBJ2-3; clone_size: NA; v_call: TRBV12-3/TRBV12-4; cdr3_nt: TGTGCCAGCTCGCTTCCTAGCGGTAACACAGATACGCAGTATTTT; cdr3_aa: CASSLPSGNTDTQYF
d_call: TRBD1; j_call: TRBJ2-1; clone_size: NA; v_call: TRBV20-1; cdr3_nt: TGCAGTGCTAGAGATCAGGGGGCCAACAATGAGCAGTTCTTC; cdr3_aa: CSARDQGANNEQFF
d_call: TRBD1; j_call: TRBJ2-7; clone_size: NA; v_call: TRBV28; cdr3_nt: TGTGCCAGCAGTCTATCTGACCCGGGACAGAATTCCTACGAGCAGTACTTC; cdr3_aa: CASSLSDPGQNSYEQYF
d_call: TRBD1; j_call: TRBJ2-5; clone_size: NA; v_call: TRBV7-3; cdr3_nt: TGTGCCAGCAGCTCCGGGACAGGCTTCGAGACCCAGTACTTC; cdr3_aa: CASSSGTGFETQYF
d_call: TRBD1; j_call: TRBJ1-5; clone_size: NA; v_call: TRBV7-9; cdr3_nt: TGTGCCAGCAGCCTGGGACAGGGTAGTGTGGACAATCAGCCCCAGCATTTT; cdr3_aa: CASSLGQGSVDNQPQHF
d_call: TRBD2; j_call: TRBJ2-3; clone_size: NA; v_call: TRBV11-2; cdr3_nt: TGTGCCAGCAGCTTAGTGCCGGGAGGGCCTACCACAGATACGCAGTATTTT; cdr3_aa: CASSLVPGGPTTDTQYF
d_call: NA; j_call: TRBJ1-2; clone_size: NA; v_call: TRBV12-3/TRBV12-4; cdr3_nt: TGTGCCAGCAGTCGGACCGGGACGACGAACTATGGCTACACCTTC; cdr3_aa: CASSRTGTTNYGYTF
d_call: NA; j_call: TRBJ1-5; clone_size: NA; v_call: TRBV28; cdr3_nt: TGTGCCAGCAGTTCCACCAGCCACCAGCATTTT; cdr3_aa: CASSSTSHQHF
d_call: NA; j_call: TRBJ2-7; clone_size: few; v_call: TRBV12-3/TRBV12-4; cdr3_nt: TGTGCCAGCAGTTTCCGTGGATACGAGCAGTACTTC; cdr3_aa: CASSFRGYEQYF
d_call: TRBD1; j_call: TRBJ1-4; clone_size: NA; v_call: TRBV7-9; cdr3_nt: TGTGCCAGCAGCTCCGAGACAGGGGTGAATGAAAAACTGTTTTTT; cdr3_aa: CASSSETGVNEKLFF
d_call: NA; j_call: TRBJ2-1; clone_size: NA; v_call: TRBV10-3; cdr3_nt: TGTGCCATAAGGGACCCGGGGCATGAGCAGTTCTTC; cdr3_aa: CAIRDPGHEQFF
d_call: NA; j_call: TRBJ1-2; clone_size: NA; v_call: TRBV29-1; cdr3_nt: TGCAGCGTTGAAGAGCGGACTCCCGGGGAGGGCTACACCTTC; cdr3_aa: CSVEERTPGEGYTF
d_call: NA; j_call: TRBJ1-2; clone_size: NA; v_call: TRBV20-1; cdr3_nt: TGCAGTGCTAGGGAGGCTATTGGGGGCTATGGCTACACCTTC; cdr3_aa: CSAREAIGGYGYTF
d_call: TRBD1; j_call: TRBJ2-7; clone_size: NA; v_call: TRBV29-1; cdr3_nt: TGCAGCGTCCCCGGGACAGGAACCTACGAGCAGTACTTC; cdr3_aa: CSVPGTGTYEQYF
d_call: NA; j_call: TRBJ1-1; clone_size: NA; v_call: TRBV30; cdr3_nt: TGTGCCTGGTCCCGGCAGAGTGAAGCTTTCTTT; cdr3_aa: CAWSRQSEAFF
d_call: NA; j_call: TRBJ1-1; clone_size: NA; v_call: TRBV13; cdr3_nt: TGTGCCAGCAGCCCACGGGGGGAAAGTCTGAAAGCTTTCTTT; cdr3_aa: CASSPRGESLKAFF
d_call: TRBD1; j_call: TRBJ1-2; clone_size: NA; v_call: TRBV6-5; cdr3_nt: TGTGCCAGCAGTTACTCTGAGGGGGCCTGGAGTGGCTACACCTTC; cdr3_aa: CASSYSEGAWSGYTF
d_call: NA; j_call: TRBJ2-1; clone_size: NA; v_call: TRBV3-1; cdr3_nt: TGTGCCAGCAGCCAAGTAGGCGGGGGACAGAGCTCCTACAATGAGCAGTTCTTC; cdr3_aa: CASSQVGGGQSSYNEQFF
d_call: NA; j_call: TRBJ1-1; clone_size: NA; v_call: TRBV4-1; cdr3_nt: TGCGCCAGCAGCCACCCCGGGAAGAGGACTGAAGCTTTCTTT; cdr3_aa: CASSHPGKRTEAFF
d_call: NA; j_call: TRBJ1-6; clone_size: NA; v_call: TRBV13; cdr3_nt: TGTGCCAGCAGCTTACGAGGTACACCCCTCCACTTT; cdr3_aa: CASSLRGTPLHF
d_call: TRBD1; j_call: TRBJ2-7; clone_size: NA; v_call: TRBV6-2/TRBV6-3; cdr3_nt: TGTGCCAGCAGTTACAGGGGGCTCTACGAGCAGTACTTC; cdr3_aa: CASSYRGLYEQYF
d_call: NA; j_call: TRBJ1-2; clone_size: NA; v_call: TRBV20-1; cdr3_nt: TGCAGTGCTAGATGGAATGGCTACACCTTC; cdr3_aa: CSARWNGYTF
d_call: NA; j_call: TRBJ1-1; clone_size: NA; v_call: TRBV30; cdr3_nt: TGTGCCTGGAGTGGGGGCGTAGGTGAAGCTTTCTTT; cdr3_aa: CAWSGGVGEAFF
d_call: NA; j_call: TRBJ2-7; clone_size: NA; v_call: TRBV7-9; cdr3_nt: TGTGCCAGCAGCCCTCGACTATCACCTGGTATCGGCGAGCAGTACTTC; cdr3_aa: CASSPRLSPGIGEQYF
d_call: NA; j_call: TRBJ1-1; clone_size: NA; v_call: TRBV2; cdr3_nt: TGTGCCAGCAGTGAGATTAGGAACACTGAAGCTTTCTTT; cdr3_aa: CASSEIRNTEAFF
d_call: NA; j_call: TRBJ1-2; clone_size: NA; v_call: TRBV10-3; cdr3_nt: TGTGCCATCAGTGATCCCGCCTATGGCTACACCTTC; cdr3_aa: CAISDPAYGYTF
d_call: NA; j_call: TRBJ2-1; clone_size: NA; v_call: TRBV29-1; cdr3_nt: TGCAGCGTTGAGACGACAGAGCAGTTCTTC; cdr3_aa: CSVETTEQFF
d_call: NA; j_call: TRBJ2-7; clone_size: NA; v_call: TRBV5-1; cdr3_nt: TGCGCCAGCAGAACAACAGGAGCCTACGAGCAGTACTTC; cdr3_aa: CASRTTGAYEQYF
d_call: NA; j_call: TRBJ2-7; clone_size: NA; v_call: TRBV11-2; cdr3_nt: TGTGCCAGCAGCTCCGAAACAGGGTCCTACGAGCAGTACTTC; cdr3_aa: CASSSETGSYEQYF
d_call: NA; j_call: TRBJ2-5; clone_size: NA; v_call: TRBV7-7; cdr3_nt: TGTGCTAGCAGCTTCACAGCCGAAGAGACCCAGTACTTC; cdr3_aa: CASSFTAEETQYF
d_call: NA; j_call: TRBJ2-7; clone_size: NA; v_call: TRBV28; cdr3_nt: TGTGCCAGCAGCCCCCCGGGGGACGGGTCCTACGAGCAGTACTTC; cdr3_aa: CASSPPGDGSYEQYF